Following are 28 T cell receptor beta chains from one sample sequenced in a study of blood T cell repertoires in COVID-19. Data came from immunoSEQ multiplex PCR; TCRdb stores just in-frame clones and leaves some out. Among a few hundred thousand clones, about 85% were seen once, and the ten largest hold over 2.5%. The source material was peripheral blood. These receptors were taken from a man aged 45-60 years who had recovered from COVID-19.

The chain is built from TRBV2 and TRBJ2-3; TRBD1 matches at 8 bases. The germline V gene encodes CDR1 SNHLY and CDR2 FYNNEI. This CDR3 region has 15 residues. J gave up 0 bases and V 4 bases, and 3 bases lay outside the gene matches. The CDR3 nucleotides read TGTGCCAGCAGTGGACAGGGGACTAGCACAGATACGCAGTATTTT. As protein: CASSGQGTSTDTQYF. Together with reference TRBV2 and TRBJ2-3, the CDR3 gives the full variable domain: EPEVTQTPSHQVTQMGQEVILRCVPISNHLYFYWYRQILGQKVEFLVSFYNNEISEKSEIFDDQFSVERPDGSNFTLKIRSTKLEDSAMYFCASSGQGTSTDTQYFGPGTRLTVL.

The rearrangement joins TRBV21-1 to TRBJ2-1; the D call in the table, TRBD2, was not verified against the DNA. TRBV21-1 is classified as a pseudogene. The CDR3 consists of 18 residues. CDR3 DNA sequence: TGTGCCAGCAGCTCCCGAGGCTCCGGGACTAGCGTCGACAATGAGCAGTTCTTC. It codes for CASSSRGSGTSVDNEQFF.

This clone was found a few times. This chain uses TRBV30 with TRBJ2-1; D gene uncertain. The CDR3 extends over 14 amino acids. The germline gives CDR1 GTSNPN, CDR2 SVGIG (reference sequence). Deletions cut 3 bases from V and 4 bases from J, with 13 bases between. Here the CDR3 reads CAWSHFPGYNEQFF. In nucleotides, the CDR3 is TGTGCCTGGAGCCATTTTCCCGGGTACAATGAGCAGTTCTTC.

This clone was observed a few times. This chain connects TRBV18 to TRBJ2-5; D might be TRBD1 (6 bases). This CDR3 region has 13 residues. The V gene's germline CDR1 is KGHSH and CDR2 LQKENI. Trimming shortened V by 3 bases and J by 4 bases, and 9 bases separated the two germline ends. CDR3 nucleotide sequence: TGTGCCAGCTCACCCCAGGGGACAGAGACCCAGTACTTC. Translating it yields CASSPQGTETQYF. Looking up the rest from reference TRBV18 and TRBJ2-5 gives the full variable domain: NAGVMQNPRHLVRRRGQEARLRCSPMKGHSHVYWYRQLPEEGLKFMVYLQKENIIDESGMPKERFSAEFPKEGPSILRIQQVVRGDSAAYFCASSPQGTETQYFGPGTRLLVL.

This clone was detected once. The rearrangement links TRBV28 to TRBJ2-3; D is ambiguous. V gave up 4 bases and J gave up 8 bases, with 10 bases separating them. This CDR3 is built from 12 residues. The germline gives CDR1 MDHEN, CDR2 SYDVKM. Here the CDR3 reads CASSYAVGTQYF. CDR3 DNA sequence: TGTGCCAGCAGTTACGCGGTCGGTACGCAGTATTTT.

The chain carries TRBV7-8 and TRBJ2-7, with 10 bases fitting TRBD2. Trimming removed 5 bases from V and 2 bases from J; junction bases left unmatched: 6. The CDR3 loop spans 15 amino acids. Germline V gives CDR1 SGHVS, CDR2 FQNEAQ. The CDR3 DNA follows: TGTGCCAGCAGCCCTCGCCTAGCGGGAGCCTACGAGCAGTACTTC. Its translation: CASSPRLAGAYEQYF.

This clone was recorded once. V and J are TRBV6-5 and TRBJ2-7; D might be TRBD1 (6 bases). V dropped 7 bases and J dropped 3 bases, with 13 bases sitting between them. Germline CDR1 and CDR2: MNHEY and SVGAGI. The CDR3 sequence is 13 residues long. CDR3 nucleotide sequence: TGTGCCAGCAATGCCGGGACAAACTACGAGCAGTACTTC. It specifies CASNAGTNYEQYF.

This chain uses TRBV30 with TRBJ2-3, with 8 bases lining up with TRBD2. Trimming at V came to 4 bases and at J to 8 bases, leaving 14 bases not matched to a gene. The CDR3 spans 15 residues. Germline-derived CDR1 and CDR2 are GTSNPN and SVGIG (reference sequence). DNA for the CDR3: TGTGCCTGGAATTGGGCGCGGGGGGATCTGGCTACGCAGTATTTT. Its protein product is CAWNWARGDLATQYF.

CDR3 in amino acids: CASSLDGQAEAFF. The CDR3, as DNA: TGTGCCAGCAGTTTGGATGGCCAGGCTGAAGCTTTCTTT. This chain connects TRBV28 to TRBJ1-1; D remains unclear. The CDR3 is 13 residues long. V was trimmed by 3 bases and J by 6 bases, leaving 11 bases between them. Germline V gives CDR1 MDHEN, CDR2 SYDVKM. Combining the CDR3 with reference TRBV28 and TRBJ1-1 gives the whole variable domain DVKVTQSSRYLVKRTGEKVFLECVQDMDHENMFWYRQDPGLGLRLIYFSYDVKMKEKGDIPEGYSVSREKKERFSLILESASTNQTSMYLCASSLDGQAEAFFGQGTRLTVV.

The chain couples TRBV6-2 or TRBV6-3 to TRBJ2-1, with 9 bases fitting TRBD1. From germline, CDR1 is MNHEY and CDR2 SVGEGT. CDR3 length: 17 amino acids. The V and J ends lost 2 bases and 5 bases, in that order; junction bases with no gene match: 10. The CDR3 nucleotides are TGTGCCAGCAGTTACCCCCCCGGGACAGGGAGGGACAATGAGCAGTTCTTC. Translating it yields CASSYPPGTGRDNEQFF.

The rearrangement links TRBV6-1 to TRBJ2-7; TRBD2 is a possible D gene (7 bases). The V gene's germline CDR1 is MNHNS and CDR2 SASEGT. The CDR3 sequence is 16 residues long. V dropped 2 bases and J dropped 3 bases, with 17 bases sitting between them. The CDR3 reads CASSESPWGGFYEQYF. In DNA form, the CDR3 reads TGTGCCAGCAGTGAATCGCCCTGGGGGGGCTTCTACGAGCAGTACTTC.

The rearrangement links TRBV24-1 to TRBJ2-1; TRBD2 matches 12 bases. This CDR3 contains 16 residues. V lost 3 bases to trimming and J lost 5 bases; unmatched junction nucleotides: 4. Germline loops: CDR1 KGHDR, CDR2 SFDVKD. The CDR3 loop reads CATSDRRTSGNNEQFF. The CDR3 bases are TGTGCCACCAGTGATCGGCGGACTAGCGGGAACAATGAGCAGTTCTTC.

The chain is built from TRBV27 and TRBJ2-7; the D gene is possibly TRBD2 (6 bases). Germline assignment: CDR1 MNHEY and CDR2 SMNVEV (reference sequence). Trimming took off 10 bases at V and 5 bases at J, with 24 bases between the two ends. This CDR3 has 15 amino acids. In DNA form, the CDR3 reads TGTGCCACCCTCCAAAGGCGGGGTCCCTTAAACGAGCAGTACTTC. Translating it yields CATLQRRGPLNEQYF.

This chain links TRBV30 with TRBJ1-5; D call uncertain. V was shortened by 2 bases and J by 4 bases, with 15 bases between the two germline ends. The CDR3 is 15 amino acids. CDR1 and CDR2 from the germline V gene are GTSNPN and SVGIG (reference sequence). Here the CDR3 reads CAWSSPGGRNQPQHF. CDR3 coding DNA: TGTGCCTGGAGTAGCCCCGGTGGTCGGAATCAGCCCCAGCATTTT.

The rearrangement joins TRBV28 to TRBJ2-1; 8 bases align to TRBD1. CDR3 length: 15 amino acids. With 6 bases clipped from V and 9 bases from J, the junction kept 13 bases outside the gene matches. The germline V gene encodes CDR1 MDHEN and CDR2 SYDVKM. CDR3 sequence: CASRMEDRVVGEQFF. The CDR3 bases are TGTGCCAGCAGGATGGAGGACAGGGTAGTAGGTGAGCAGTTCTTC.

The J gene is TRBJ1-2, the V gene TRBV9, with unresolved D. This CDR3 is built from 13 residues. Germline V lookup: CDR1 SGDLS, CDR2 YYNGEE. V shed 4 bases and J shed 1 base, with 8 bases lying between them. Here the CDR3 reads CASSPSGNYGYTF. CDR3 nucleotide sequence: TGTGCCAGCAGCCCAAGCGGTAACTATGGCTACACCTTC. The full variable domain, with the rest looked up from reference TRBV9 and TRBJ1-2, is DSGVTQTPKHLITATGQRVTLRCSPRSGDLSVYWYQQSLDQGLQFLIQYYNGEERAKGNILERFSAQQFPDLHSELNLSSLELGDSALYFCASSPSGNYGYTFGSGTRLTVV.

The V and J genes are TRBV6-6 and TRBJ2-4; TRBD2 matches 8 bases. The CDR3 spans 16 residues. The V gene's germline CDR1 is MNHNY and CDR2 SVGAGI (reference sequence). With V trimmed by 6 bases and J by 0 bases, 7 bases remained unmatched. This CDR3 reads CASRGVAGGAKNIQYF. The CDR3, as DNA: TGTGCCAGCAGGGGGGTGGCGGGAGGAGCCAAAAACATTCAGTACTTC.

The V call is TRBV2, the J call TRBJ1-6, with D possibly matching TRBD1 (5 bases). Germline assignment: CDR1 SNHLY and CDR2 FYNNEI. The V gene lost 4 bases and the J gene lost 6 bases, with 10 bases spanning the gap. This CDR3 comprises 14 residues. This CDR3 is CASSVGAANSPLHF. The CDR3 DNA is TGTGCCAGCAGTGTAGGGGCCGCTAATTCACCCCTCCACTTT.

J is TRBJ1-1 and V is TRBV19; weak D call: TRBD1 (6 bases). The germline CDR1 and CDR2 sequences are LNHDA and SQIVND (reference sequence). The CDR3 spans 16 residues. V dropped 3 bases and J dropped 1 base, with 15 bases sitting between them. The CDR3 spells CASSMRFGTPNTEAFF. The CDR3 coding sequence is TGTGCCAGTAGTATGCGATTTGGGACACCGAACACTGAAGCTTTCTTT.

The chain carries TRBV13 and TRBJ2-7, with 9 bases aligning to TRBD2. The V and J ends lost 3 bases and 0 bases, in that order; junction bases with no gene match: 9. The CDR3 covers 17 residues. Per germline, CDR1 PRHDT and CDR2 FYEKMQ (reference sequence). The CDR3 nucleotides are TGTGCCAGCAGCTTCAGGACTAGCGCCCGAAGCTCCTACGAGCAGTACTTC. It yields the protein CASSFRTSARSSYEQYF.

The rearrangement uses TRBV19 and TRBJ2-1; 8 nucleotides align to TRBD2. The CDR3 has 16 amino acids. J gave up 9 bases and V 4 bases, and 14 bases lay outside the gene matches. Per the germline V gene, CDR1 is LNHDA and CDR2 is SQIVND (reference sequence). In nucleotides, the CDR3 is TGTGCCAGTAGTACAACGATAGCGGGGTGGGGGTTTGAGCAGTTCTTC. The encoded protein is CASSTTIAGWGFEQFF.

The chain carries TRBV27 and TRBJ2-2; D perhaps matches TRBD1 (5 bases). V shed 5 bases and J shed 4 bases, with 14 bases lying between them. The CDR3 loop spans 15 amino acids. Germline lookup yields CDR1 MNHEY and CDR2 SMNVEV (reference sequence). The CDR3 reads CASSQGTLFTGELFF. The CDR3 coding sequence is TGTGCCAGCAGTCAGGGAACTCTTTTCACCGGGGAGCTGTTTTTT.

This rearrangement joins TRBV7-6 to TRBJ2-7; D is unresolved. The CDR3 is 11 amino acids. Germline assignment: CDR1 SGHVS and CDR2 FNYEAQ. Deletions cut 4 bases from V and 6 bases from J, with 7 bases between. In DNA form, the CDR3 reads TGTGCCAGCAGCTCCCTCGGCGAGCAGTACTTC. This sequence encodes CASSSLGEQYF.

The chain is built from TRBV27 and TRBJ1-1, with D maybe TRBD1 (5 bases). CDR3 length: 14 amino acids. Germline assignment: CDR1 MNHEY and CDR2 SMNVEV (reference sequence). Trimming took 7 bases from V and 1 from J, leaving 13 bases between them. In DNA, the CDR3 is TGTGCCAGCACATTCGCGGGGGGGAACACTGAAGCTTTCTTT. It encodes CASTFAGGNTEAFF.

The chain couples TRBV19 to TRBJ2-5, with 12 bases identical to TRBD2. The CDR3 is 18 amino acids. V was clipped by 2 bases and J by 2 bases; unmatched bases: 9. CDR1 and CDR2 (germline): LNHDA, SQIVND (reference sequence). The CDR3 reads CASSITGLAGIWQETQYF. The DNA of the CDR3 is TGTGCCAGTAGTATAACGGGACTAGCGGGTATATGGCAAGAGACCCAGTACTTC. The full variable domain, rest sourced from reference TRBV19 and TRBJ2-5, is DGGITQSPKYLFRKEGQNVTLSCEQNLNHDAMYWYRQDPGQGLRLIYYSQIVNDFQKGDIAEGYSVSREKKESFPLTVTSAQKNPTAFYLCASSITGLAGIWQETQYFGPGTRLLVL.

The chain uses TRBV3-1 (or the pseudogene TRBV3-2) and TRBJ1-1; D is undetermined. CDR1 LGHDT and CDR2 YNNKEL come from the germline V gene (reference sequence). This CDR3 is built from 13 residues. With 6 bases removed from V and 0 bases from J, the gap between germline ends came to 8 bases. CDR3 nucleotide sequence: TGTGCCAGCAGTCCCCCAATGAACACTGAAGCTTTCTTT. Protein product: CASSPPMNTEAFF.

This clone was seen a few times. The chain couples TRBV7-2 to TRBJ1-6; D not resolved. The V gene's germline CDR1 is SGHTA and CDR2 FQGNSA. The ends were cut back, 4 bases at V and 4 bases at J, with 2 bases in the middle. The CDR3 is made up of 12 amino acids. As DNA, the CDR3 is TGTGCCAGCAGCTCTTATAATTCACCCCTCCACTTT. Its translation: CASSSYNSPLHF.

This sequence joins TRBV29-1 and TRBJ2-3, with D tentatively TRBD2 (5 bases). Trimming removed 7 bases from V and 6 bases from J, with 17 bases in between. CDR1 is SQVTM, CDR2 ANQGSEA, per germline. The CDR3 has 13 amino acids. In DNA form, the CDR3 reads TGCAGCGCCCACTCGGGAAATCGGGATACGCAGTATTTT. Its protein product is CSAHSGNRDTQYF.